This TCR beta chain was sequenced for a study of blood T cells in healthy people across ages. Study-wide findings and caveats: Age brought a roughly linear fall in TCR beta diversity measured per million T cells.

Sample-barcoded 5' priming and a J-beta primer mix drove a second PCR of 7 to 11 cycles. Unique molecular identifiers of 12 random nucleotides labeled each cDNA. Each CDR3 protein gets one entry after TCRdb re-called the 5' RACE reads with MiXCR. The sample consists of 1,800,000 or so distinct CDR3 sequences, 35% to 50% of them appearing once. The CDR3 is 13 residues long. Germline assignment: CDR1 DFQATT and CDR2 SNEGSKA (reference sequence). Trimming took off 4 bases at V and 0 bases at J, with 10 bases between the two ends. This clonotype has only a few counts. Its antigen is unknown. Sequencing used blood. The chain joins TRBV20-1 to TRBJ2-7, with D possibly being TRBD1 (6 bases). The TCR originated in a human donor in good health. The CDR3 region is CSANRDNSYEQYF. For the CDR3, the DNA is TGCAGTGCTAACCGGGACAACTCCTACGAGCAGTACTTC.